Listed here are 27 T cell receptor beta chains from one sample, sequenced in a study of T cell responses to AZD1222 COVID-19 vaccine. The repertoire was sequenced with immunoSEQ multiplex PCR; TCRdb's copy has only in-frame clones and lacks some. The top ten clones hold around 3.3% of a sample with about 150,000 clones, around 92% of them seen once. Sample: peripheral blood, taken 28 days after the second AZD1222 dose. The source is an adult who received the AZD1222 COVID-19 vaccine.

A single count supports this clone. The genes are TRBV30 and TRBJ1-5, with D tentatively TRBD1 (6 bases). Germline V CDR1 and CDR2: GTSNPN, SVGIG (reference sequence). Trimming cost V 2 bases and J 7 bases, with 12 bases left between them. The CDR3 loop spans 13 amino acids. DNA for the CDR3: TGTGCCTGGAGTATCCAGGGACACCAGCCCCAGCATTTT. This sequence encodes CAWSIQGHQPQHF.

V gene TRBV7-2 combines with J gene TRBJ1-2, with no clear D. Germline CDR1 reads SGHTA; CDR2 reads FQGNSA. The V and J ends lost 5 bases and 0 bases respectively, with 10 bases between them. This CDR3 is 14 amino acids long. CDR3 in amino acids: CASSPRNANYGYTF. The CDR3 DNA reads as TGTGCCAGCAGCCCACGCAATGCTAACTATGGCTACACCTTC.

V usage is TRBV3-1 (or the pseudogene TRBV3-2) and J usage is TRBJ2-2; 11 positions agree with TRBD1. Germline V gene lookup returns CDR1 LGHDT and CDR2 YNNKEL (reference sequence). Trimming took 4 bases from V and 4 from J; bases not matched to a gene: 11. CDR3 size: 18 residues. CDR3 DNA: TGTGCCAGCAGCCTCACTCCTGGACAGGGGGCGAGCACCGGGGAGCTGTTTTTT. Protein product: CASSLTPGQGASTGELFF.

V and J are TRBV30 and TRBJ2-3; 11 nucleotides line up with TRBD2. With 1 base clipped from V and 2 bases from J, the junction kept 2 bases outside the gene matches. Germline loops: CDR1 GTSNPN, CDR2 SVGIG (reference sequence). The CDR3 runs 15 residues. The CDR3 here is CAWSELAGATDTQYF. In DNA, the CDR3 is TGTGCCTGGAGTGAACTAGCGGGAGCCACAGATACGCAGTATTTT.

The genes are TRBV6-5 and TRBJ2-2; D possibly uses TRBD1 or TRBD2 (5 bases each). The CDR3 extends over 14 amino acids. Germline CDR1 and CDR2: MNHEY and SVGAGI. V was cut by 10 bases and J by 3 bases, with 15 bases left in between. The CDR3 DNA follows: TGTGCCACCATAAGGGACCCTTACACCGGGGAGCTGTTTTTT. The encoded protein is CATIRDPYTGELFF.

J is TRBJ2-1 and V is TRBV27; 11 bases align to TRBD1. Germline V CDR1 and CDR2: MNHEY, SMNVEV (reference sequence). The length of the CDR3 is 16 residues. J was trimmed by 6 bases and V by 0 bases; bases with no gene match: 4. The CDR3: CASSLSRTGGFNEQFF. For the CDR3, the DNA is TGTGCCAGCAGTTTATCGCGGACAGGGGGCTTCAATGAGCAGTTCTTC.

The chain joins TRBV2 to TRBJ2-3; 9 nucleotides align to TRBD1. Trimming cost V 6 bases and J 4 bases; bases outside gene matches: 11. Germline-derived CDR1 and CDR2 are SNHLY and FYNNEI. The CDR3 is 16 residues long. In nucleotides, the CDR3 is TGTGCCAGCAGCCTCCGGGACAGGGCGGTCCCAGATACGCAGTATTTT. It yields the protein CASSLRDRAVPDTQYF. The whole variable domain, remainder taken from reference TRBV2 and TRBJ2-3, is EPEVTQTPSHQVTQMGQEVILRCVPISNHLYFYWYRQILGQKVEFLVSFYNNEISEKSEIFDDQFSVERPDGSNFTLKIRSTKLEDSAMYFCASSLRDRAVPDTQYFGPGTRLTVL.

V is TRBV11-2 and J is TRBJ2-7; D unresolved. V lost 5 bases to trimming and J lost 2 bases, with 10 bases between them. The V gene's germline CDR1 is SGHAT and CDR2 FQNNGV. The length of the CDR3 is 13 residues. The CDR3 DNA reads TGTGCCAGCAGCCCCCGAGGAACCTACGAGCAGTACTTC. Translated: CASSPRGTYEQYF.

In regard to this clone: An end of the junction does not agree with germline; a read error may underlie this. CDR3 sequence: CAITEDRANSYEQYF. In nucleotides, the CDR3 is TGTGCCATCACTGAGGACAGGGCAAACTCCTACGAGCAGTACTTC. The J gene is TRBJ2-7, the V gene TRBV10-3, with 8 bases aligning to TRBD1. This CDR3 is 15 amino acids long. Germline V CDR1 and CDR2: ENHRY, SYGVKD.

V and J are TRBV19 and TRBJ1-5; tentative D call: TRBD1 (5 bases). CDR3 length: 14 residues. Trimming cost V 8 bases and J 0 bases, with 11 bases left between them. Looked up from germline, CDR1 is LNHDA and CDR2 is SQIVND (reference sequence). The CDR3 coding sequence is TGTGCCAGTGGCAGGGTTTATAGCAATCAGCCCCAGCATTTT. Amino acids: CASGRVYSNQPQHF. Full variable domain (outside the CDR3, taken from reference TRBV19 and TRBJ1-5): DGGITQSPKYLFRKEGQNVTLSCEQNLNHDAMYWYRQDPGQGLRLIYYSQIVNDFQKGDIAEGYSVSREKKESFPLTVTSAQKNPTAFYLCASGRVYSNQPQHFGDGTRLSIL.

The CDR3 loop reads CASSERDRGNQPQHF. As DNA, the CDR3 is TGTGCCAGCAGTGAACGGGACAGGGGGAATCAGCCCCAGCATTTT. The genes are TRBV2 and TRBJ1-5; the match to TRBD1 covers 11 bases. V gave up 2 bases and J gave up 4 bases; unmatched junction bases: 1. There are 15 residues in the CDR3. The germline gives CDR1 SNHLY, CDR2 FYNNEI.

The chain links TRBV25-1 to TRBJ1-4; a possible D gene is TRBD1 (5 bases). The CDR3 contains 16 residues. The germline V gene has CDR1 MGHDK and CDR2 SYGVNS. The V end was cut by 7 bases, the J end by 3 bases, with 18 bases between. The CDR3 DNA reads TGTGCCAGCAACGACCAGGCTCCGGGGGCTAATGAAAAACTGTTTTTT. Protein: CASNDQAPGANEKLFF. Filled out from reference TRBV25-1 and TRBJ1-4, the complete variable domain reads EADIYQTPRYLVIGTGKKITLECSQTMGHDKMYWYQQDPGMELHLIHYSYGVNSTEKGDLSSESTVSRIRTEHFPLTLESARPSHTSQYLCASNDQAPGANEKLFFGSGTQLSVL.

This chain uses TRBV27 with TRBJ2-2, with TRBD2 matching over 9 bases. The CDR3 extends over 15 amino acids. The V segment lost 5 bases and the J segment 1 base; nucleotides outside the gene matches: 2. Germline lookup yields CDR1 MNHEY and CDR2 SMNVEV (reference sequence). CDR3 residues: CASSPSGMNTGELFF. DNA of the CDR3: TGTGCCAGCAGTCCTAGCGGGATGAACACCGGGGAGCTGTTTTTT.

This chain joins TRBV2 and TRBJ2-1; D is undetermined. Trimming removed 4 bases at V and 0 bases at J, with 10 bases between. CDR3 length equals 15 residues. Germline CDR1 and CDR2: SNHLY and FYNNEI. The CDR3 nucleotides are TGTGCCAGCAGTGGTGACTCGAGCTCCTACAATGAGCAGTTCTTC. Its protein product is CASSGDSSSYNEQFF.

Of note for this clone: This may arise from a read error, as a much more abundant clone is one base away. Other nucleotide sequences in the sample specify the same CDR3. The chain links TRBV6-2 or TRBV6-3 to TRBJ1-1, with D possibly TRBD1 on 5 matching bases. The V end lost 2 bases, the J end lost 1 base, and 5 bases lay between the germline ends. CDR3 length equals 13 residues. Germline V lookup: CDR1 MNHEY, CDR2 SVGEGT. CDR3 residues: CASSYRGNTEAFF. CDR3 DNA sequence: TGTGCCAGCAGTTACAGGGGGAACACTGAAGCTTTCTTT.

The gene calls are TRBV27 and TRBJ1-5; tentative D call: TRBD1 (5 bases). Trimming removed 5 bases at V and 0 bases at J, with 20 bases between. This CDR3 is built from 18 residues. Germline V gene data show CDR1 as MNHEY and CDR2 as SMNVEV (reference sequence). The CDR3 bases are TGTGCCAGCAGTCCTAAAAGGGGTGCGTGGGATAGCAATCAGCCCCAGCATTTT. It yields the protein CASSPKRGAWDSNQPQHF.

V is TRBV24-1 and J is TRBJ2-1; D gene unclear. Per germline, CDR1 KGHDR and CDR2 SFDVKD. This CDR3 region has 13 residues. V lost 1 base and J lost 7, with 7 bases in between. The CDR3, as DNA: TGTGCCACCAGTGATTTCACAGCTAATGAGCAGTTCTTC. It is translated as CATSDFTANEQFF.

The CDR3 reads CASSQDRGTEAFF. The CDR3 coding sequence is TGTGCCAGCAGCCAAGATCGGGGGACTGAAGCTTTCTTT. The chain combines TRBV3-1 (or the pseudogene TRBV3-2) with TRBJ1-1; D might be TRBD1 (5 bases). The germline gives CDR1 LGHDT, CDR2 YNNKEL (reference sequence). V was trimmed by 0 bases and J by 5 bases, leaving 7 bases between them. The CDR3 runs to 13 residues.

This chain uses TRBV30 with TRBJ2-4; tentatively, D is TRBD1 (6 bases). Germline CDR1 reads GTSNPN; CDR2 reads SVGIG (reference sequence). V lost 0 bases, J lost 4 bases, and 10 bases lay in between. The length of the CDR3 is 14 residues. This CDR3 reads CAWSVPGVKNIQYF. CDR3 nucleotide sequence: TGTGCCTGGAGTGTACCAGGGGTAAAAAACATTCAGTACTTC. Drawing the rest from reference TRBV30 and TRBJ2-4, the complete variable domain is SQTIHQWPATLVQPVGSPLSLECTVEGTSNPNLYWYRQAAGRGLQLLFYSVGIGQISSEVPQNLSASRPQDRQFILSSKKLLLSDSGFYLCAWSVPGVKNIQYFGAGTRLSVL.

This clone was detected only once. This sequence joins TRBV24-1 and TRBJ1-2; 7 bases match TRBD1. Germline CDR1 KGHDR, CDR2 SFDVKD. Unmatched junction bases numbered 8, after V lost 1 base and J lost 4 bases. The CDR3 loop spans 16 amino acids. The CDR3 reads CATSDLGGQDPYGYTF. The CDR3 nucleotides read TGTGCCACCAGTGATTTAGGCGGACAGGACCCCTATGGCTACACCTTC.

The chain is built from TRBV19 and TRBJ1-1; unclear D gene. V was trimmed by 3 bases and J by 1 base, leaving 12 bases between them. The CDR3 extends over 15 amino acids. Looked up from germline, CDR1 is LNHDA and CDR2 is SQIVND (reference sequence). The CDR3 nucleotides read TGTGCCAGTAGTATGACGGGAAATTGGAACACTGAAGCTTTCTTT. As protein: CASSMTGNWNTEAFF.

The chain combines TRBV28 with TRBJ1-1; TRBD1 aligns across 12 bases. The germline V gene has CDR1 MDHEN and CDR2 SYDVKM. This CDR3 contains 17 residues. The V segment lost 3 bases and the J segment 3 bases; nucleotides outside the gene matches: 8. DNA for the CDR3: TGTGCCAGCAGTTTCCGGGACAGGGGGCGCAGGGACACTGAAGCTTTCTTT. It translates to CASSFRDRGRRDTEAFF.

This rearrangement joins TRBV5-5 to TRBJ1-4; D uncertain. Trimming removed 0 bases at V and 8 bases at J, with 14 bases between. The CDR3 runs 15 residues. From germline, CDR1 is SGHKS and CDR2 YYEKEE (reference sequence). The CDR3 loop is CASSLGTSREEKLFF. For the CDR3, the DNA is TGTGCCAGCAGCTTGGGGACCTCTCGAGAGGAAAAACTGTTTTTT.

J is TRBJ2-7 and V is TRBV6-4, with a weak D call TRBD1 (6 bases). This CDR3 has 13 residues. CDR1 MRHNA and CDR2 SNTAGT come from the germline V gene. Trimming took off 9 bases at V and 5 bases at J, with 17 bases between the two ends. This chain's CDR3 is CARPTGAKNEQYF. The CDR3 nucleotides are TGTGCCAGACCGACAGGCGCGAAGAACGAGCAGTACTTC.

V is TRBV5-1 and J is TRBJ1-4; the D gene is possibly TRBD1 (5 bases). Per the germline V gene, CDR1 is SGHRS and CDR2 is YFSETQ. The CDR3 is made up of 15 amino acids. Trimming took 0 bases from V and 6 from J, leaving 12 bases between them. CDR3 sequence: CASSLADRGDEKLFF. CDR3 bases: TGCGCCAGCAGCTTGGCGGACCGGGGGGATGAAAAACTGTTTTTT.

J is TRBJ2-7 and V is TRBV7-2; 10 nucleotides match TRBD2. CDR1 SGHTA and CDR2 FQGNSA come from the germline V gene. The CDR3 extends over 17 amino acids. V gave up 0 bases and J gave up 0 bases; unmatched junction bases: 5. CDR3 nucleotide sequence: TGTGCCAGCAGCTTAGCACTAGCGGGGCTGAGCTCCTACGAGCAGTACTTC. Amino acid sequence: CASSLALAGLSSYEQYF.

Written as DNA, the CDR3 is TGTGCCAGTAGTCAGGGGTACAATGAGCAGTTCTTC. Translating it yields CASSQGYNEQFF. V and J are TRBV19 and TRBJ2-1, with a weak D call TRBD1 (6 bases). This CDR3 comprises 12 residues. Trimming took off 5 bases at V and 4 bases at J, with 6 bases between the two ends. The germline V gene encodes CDR1 LNHDA and CDR2 SQIVND (reference sequence).